In this sample, the clone carrying this T cell receptor beta chain turned up a few times. No antigen is known for it. Different DNA sequences within this sample yield the same CDR3. CD4+ cells were split into CD45RA+ naive and CD45RA-negative memory subsets. Sequencing used immunoSEQ multiplex PCR; TCRdb keeps in-frame clones, though not all of them. This repertoire shows 850,000 to 1,200,000 clones, around 76% found once; its top ten account for 1.4%. The source of the sample is a study of shared clonotypes between healthy human individuals. Study observations and caveats: Sorted-subset samples were not fully sequenced, rarefaction indicated. The generation probabilities recorded for non-shared clonotypes fell below those of clonotypes shared by all four donors.

The specimen was memory CD4+ T cells sorted from blood. As to subset: CD45RA-negative fraction. This receptor was identified in a man younger than 35 in good health.

The DNA for the CDR3 is TGTGCCAGCAGCTTGACAGAAAGCAATCAGCCCCAGCATTTT. It is translated as CASSLTESNQPQHF. This chain connects TRBV7-9 to TRBJ1-5, with TRBD1 as a possible D gene (5 bases). CDR3 length: 14 residues. Germline assignment: CDR1 SEHNR and CDR2 FQNEAQ (reference sequence). The V end was cut by 3 bases, the J end by 1 base, with 7 bases between.